These T cell receptor beta chains were read from a single sample in a study of blood T cell repertoires in COVID-19. Data came from immunoSEQ multiplex PCR; TCRdb stores just in-frame clones and leaves some out. The table includes 200,000 to 300,000 clones, about four fifths detected once. Sequenced material: peripheral blood. Every receptor here comes from a woman of 80 years or more with acute or convalescent COVID-19. Each CDR3 is given without its conserved first and last residue. A D gene is named only where the DNA matches it firmly.

D gene,V gene,CDR3 protein
NA,TRBV5-1,ASSFGSLGSTEAF
TRBD1,TRBV4-1,ASSQDRGRYEQY
TRBD2,TRBV27,ASRDRGTSANTGELF
NA,TRBV20-1,SATSNTEAF
TRBD2,TRBV29-1,SVERLAGGSTDTQY
TRBD1,TRBV4-1,ASSQSWDREYEQY
TRBD2,TRBV7-2,ASSGRGGVETQY
NA,TRBV3-1/TRBV3-2,ASSQDSSSNQPQH
NA,TRBV2,ASSQGWQGGEKLF
TRBD1,TRBV5-1,ASSLSMGQGPEKLF
NA,TRBV5-1,ASSSGGGTVFYEQY
TRBD1,TRBV2,ATYRGVQETQY
NA,TRBV7-2,ASSLGGISGNTIY
NA,TRBV25-1,ASTTGRGHTEAF
TRBD1,TRBV18,ASSANNVGTGTNEQF
NA,TRBV2,ASSVGQVYEQY
TRBD1,TRBV28,ASGQGYGYT
NA,TRBV28,ASSLSQPHTEAF
TRBD1,TRBV4-1,ASSQLPGTAGNTIY
NA,TRBV3-1/TRBV3-2,ASSHSSGRVGSPLH
TRBD1,TRBV18,ASSTGQGGEKLF
TRBD1,TRBV5-1,ASSLDQGASSPLH
TRBD1,TRBV5-4,AYIPTGGRDTEAF
NA,TRBV18,ASSPTGPFSGNTIY
TRBD2,TRBV24-1,ATSPSGGGTGELF
NA,TRBV28,ASSSVDYGYT
NA,TRBV19,ASTLGGPNQPQH
TRBD1,TRBV10-3,AISGQGARGNTIY
NA,TRBV25-1,ASSDGVGGGGYEQY
NA,TRBV7-2,ASSPYPGGGEAF